This TCR beta chain was sequenced for a study of T cells in Graves' hyperthyroidism and ophthalmopathy. Study results and caveats: Most thyroid clonotypes expanded above 0.001 were also detected in blood. Ophthalmopathy was separated from stable hyperthyroidism by a 13 V-J model. The model made its ophthalmopathy prediction, and onset followed a median about 6 months later.

Only a few counts were recorded for this clonotype. Its antigen is not known. From RNA transcripts, TCR beta CDR3 regions were amplified. HTBI primers were employed in a first-round RT-PCR of the TCR CDR3. TCRdb re-analysed the multiplex PCR reads in MiXCR, keeping a single row per CDR3 protein. The repertoire holds some 510,000 distinct CDR3 sequences, with about half as singletons. Trimming took 6 bases from V and 4 from J, leaving 10 bases between them. CDR1 and CDR2 from the germline V gene are MNHEY and SVGEGT. The CDR3 length is 13 residues. The chain carries TRBV6-2 or TRBV6-3 and TRBJ1-5; D is unclear. This receptor was taken from a woman between 18 and 29 years old with Graves' hyperthyroidism. Sequencing was performed on peripheral blood or thyroid tissue (not recorded which). The CDR3 protein is CASRHSDNQPQHF. In nucleotides, the CDR3 is TGTGCCAGCAGACACTCCGATAATCAGCCCCAGCATTTT.